This T cell receptor beta chain was captured in a study of OX40 agonist ivuxolimab in advanced cancers. With regard to the full study: Ivuxolimab was an agonistic, fully human IgG2 monoclonal antibody directed against OX40 (CD134), a costimulatory receptor. Prior anti-PD-1, anti-PD-L1 or anti-CTLA-4 therapy was permitted, and approximately 42% of dose-escalation patients had received checkpoint inhibitors. The monotherapy dose-escalation portion (N ≈ 50 patients) of the phase I ivuxolimab trial is reported in the paper. The point of sequencing TCRbeta in the periphery was to test whether ivuxolimab changed TCR sequence diversity and drove clonal T-cell expansion. The dose-escalation cohort was 82.7% male with a mean age of approximately 60 years, ranging from roughly 20 to 80. Partial responses occurred in three dose-escalation patients: two with cutaneous melanoma and one with hepatocellular carcinoma. Of the approximately 54 dose-escalation patients, hepatocellular carcinoma was present in approximately 20, melanoma in around 15, renal cell carcinoma in 9 and head and neck cancer in 9. Intravenous ivuxolimab was administered to patients every 2 weeks at six dose levels: 0.01, 0.1, 0.3, 1.5, 3 and 10 mg/kg.

Genomic DNA was extracted from sorted cells for sequencing of the TCRbeta CDR3 region. The immunoSEQ Assay was used for sequencing of TCRbeta CDR3 regions. TCRdb mirrors the immuneACCESS table, restricted to in-frame sequences. Some clones are absent from its copies; in checked studies, under half trace to an unresolved V gene, and the reason for the others is unknown. This sample comprises about 81,000 clones, approximately 94% of them detected only once. The ten biggest clones cover roughly an eighth of the sample. This clone was detected once. The clone's antigen remains unknown. Per-base qualities were not stored, and no clone one base away is much larger. The trial excluded patients who had a history of autoimmune disease or were on systemic immunosuppression. Peripheral blood for TCR sequencing was collected from all dose cohorts at baseline, on cycle 4 day 1, and on cycle 7 day 1. The samples were taken from a phase I, first-in-human, multicenter, open-label dose-escalation trial of ivuxolimab. The trial enrolled adults with locally advanced or metastatic head and neck squamous cell, hepatocellular, melanoma or renal cell carcinoma. Before TCR sequencing, CD4+ T cells and CD8+ T cells from peripheral blood were sorted into separate populations.

As encoded in the germline V gene, CDR1 is MNHNS while CDR2 is SASEGT. Trimming at the junction amounts to 1 base on V and 2 bases on J, and the germline ends lie 11 bases apart. The CDR3, cysteine through phenylalanine, is 15 amino acids long. Only the CDR3 DNA is retained, 45 bases long and in frame from the first base. The paper's findings and limits, for the study overall: The antigen specificity of the peripheral T cells that underwent clonal expansion was not determined. In the 0.1-3.0 mg/kg groups, partial responders were among the patients with the lowest normalized peripheral clonal expansion, particularly in CD8+ T cells. Low levels of normalized T-cell clonal expansion were also seen in some patients who did not respond. After ivuxolimab, CD8+ T cells had more expanded clones than CD4+ T cells on average. At doses of 0.1 to 3.0 mg/kg, clonal expansion of both CD4+ and CD8+ T cells in blood was seen between baseline and week 6.

This TCR was recovered from an adult with an advanced solid tumor such as melanoma, head and neck, liver or kidney cancer. Material: CD4+ or CD8+ T cells sorted from blood, obtained in a trial of the OX40 agonist ivuxolimab. This chain is built from TRBV6-1 and TRBJ1-2; the D gene is perhaps TRBD1, on 6 matching bases. The CDR3: CASSEGTATNYGYTF. The nucleotides read TGTGCCAGCAGTGAAGGGACAGCCACGAACTATGGCTACACCTTC.